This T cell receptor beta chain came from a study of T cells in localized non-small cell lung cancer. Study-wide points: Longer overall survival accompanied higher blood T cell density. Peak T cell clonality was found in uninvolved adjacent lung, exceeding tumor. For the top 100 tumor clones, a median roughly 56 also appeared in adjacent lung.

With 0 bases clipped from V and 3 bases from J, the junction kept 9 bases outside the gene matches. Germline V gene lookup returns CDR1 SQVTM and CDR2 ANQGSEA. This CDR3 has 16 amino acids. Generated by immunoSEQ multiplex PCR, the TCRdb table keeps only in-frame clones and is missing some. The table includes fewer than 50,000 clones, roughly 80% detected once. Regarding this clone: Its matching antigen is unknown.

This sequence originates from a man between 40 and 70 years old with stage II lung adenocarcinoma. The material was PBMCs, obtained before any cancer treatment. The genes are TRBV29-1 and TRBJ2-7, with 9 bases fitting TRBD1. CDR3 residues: CSVEDPGTGTYYEQYF. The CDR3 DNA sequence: TGCAGCGTTGAAGATCCCGGGACAGGGACTTACTACGAGCAGTACTTC.